The T cell receptor (beta chain) under discussion was sequenced for a study of neurological immune-mediated disorders. Findings and limits, study-wide: The greatest degree of TCR clonal expansion was observed in HTLV-1-associated myelopathy, with the lowest in multiple sclerosis, below that of healthy controls. No sharing of CDR3 amino acid sequences was observed among expanded clones across subjects, suggesting private repertoires in all groups.

In its sample, this clonotype was seen many times. Its antigen is undetermined. 5'RACE with 10-nucleotide random UMIs produced the cDNA. TCRdb re-analysed the 5' RACE reads in MiXCR, keeping a single row per CDR3 protein. The repertoire holds 50,000 or so distinct CDR3 sequences, with about 25% as singletons. Unsorted libraries were prepared from 2 million PBMCs held at -80 C. This CDR3 region has 17 residues. The germline gives CDR1 MNHEY, CDR2 SMNVEV (reference sequence). V lost 5 bases and J lost 1, with 15 bases in between. The sequence came from a woman in her seventies in good health. Sequencing was carried out using PBMCs. The genes are TRBV27 and TRBJ2-6, with a tentative D call TRBD1 (6 bases). Written as DNA, the CDR3 is TGTGCCAGCAGTCCCCAAACAGGGAAATCTGGGGCCAACGTCCTGACTTTC. Its protein product is CASSPQTGKSGANVLTF.